The sequence of this T cell receptor (beta chain) was determined in a study of T cell changes during pregnancy in multiple sclerosis. Data came from immunoSEQ multiplex PCR; TCRdb stores just in-frame clones and leaves some out. This table has 90,000 to 120,000 clones, 85% to 95% appearing once. The table lists this clone with a few counts. There are 18 residues in the CDR3. CDR1 SGHAT and CDR2 FQNNGV come from the germline V gene. V dropped 1 base and J dropped 1 base, with 19 bases sitting between them. Source: peripheral blood, taken in the third trimester of pregnancy. This TCR came from a female donor in good health, enrolled as a control in a pregnancy study. V gene TRBV11-2 combines with J gene TRBJ1-1; D is possibly TRBD1 (5 bases). The CDR3 region has the DNA TGTGCCAGCAGCTTAGTTAGTTTCAGGGCTCTAGAGAACACTGAAGCTTTCTTT. This gives the protein CASSLVSFRALENTEAFF.